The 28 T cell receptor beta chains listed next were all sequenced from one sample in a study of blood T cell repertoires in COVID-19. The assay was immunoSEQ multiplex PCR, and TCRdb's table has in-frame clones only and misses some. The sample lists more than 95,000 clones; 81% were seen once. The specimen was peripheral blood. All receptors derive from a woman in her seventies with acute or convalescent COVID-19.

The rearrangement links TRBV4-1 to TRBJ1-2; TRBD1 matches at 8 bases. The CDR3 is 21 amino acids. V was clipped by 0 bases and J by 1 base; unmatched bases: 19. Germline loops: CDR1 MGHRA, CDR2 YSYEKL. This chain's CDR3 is CASSQDKSIWDRKKSNYGYTF. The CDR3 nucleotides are TGCGCCAGCAGCCAAGATAAGAGTATTTGGGACAGGAAAAAGAGTAACTATGGCTACACCTTC.

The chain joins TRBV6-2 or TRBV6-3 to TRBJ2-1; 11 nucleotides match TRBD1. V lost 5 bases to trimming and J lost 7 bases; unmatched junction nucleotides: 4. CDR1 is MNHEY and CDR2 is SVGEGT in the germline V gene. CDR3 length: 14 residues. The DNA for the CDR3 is TGTGCCAGCAGTCGGACAGGGGGCAAGAATGAGCAGTTCTTC. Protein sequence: CASSRTGGKNEQFF.

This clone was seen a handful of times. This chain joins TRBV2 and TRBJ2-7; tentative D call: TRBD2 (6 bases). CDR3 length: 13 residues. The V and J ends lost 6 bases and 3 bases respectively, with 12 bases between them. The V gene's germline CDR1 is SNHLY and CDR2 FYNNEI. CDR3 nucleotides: TGTGCCAGCAGCACATTCGGGGGCTACGAGCAGTACTTC. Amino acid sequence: CASSTFGGYEQYF.

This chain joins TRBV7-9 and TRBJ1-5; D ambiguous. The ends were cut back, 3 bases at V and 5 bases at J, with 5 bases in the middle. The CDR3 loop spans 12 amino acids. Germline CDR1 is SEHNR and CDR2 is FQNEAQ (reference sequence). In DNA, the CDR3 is TGTGCCAGCAGCTTTCTAGATCAGCCCCAGCATTTT. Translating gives CASSFLDQPQHF.

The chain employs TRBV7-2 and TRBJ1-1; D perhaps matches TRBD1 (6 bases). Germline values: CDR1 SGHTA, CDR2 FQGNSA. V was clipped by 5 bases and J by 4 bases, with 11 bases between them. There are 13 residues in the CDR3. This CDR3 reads CASSRTVGTEAFF. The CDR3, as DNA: TGTGCCAGCAGCCGGACAGTGGGCACTGAAGCTTTCTTT.

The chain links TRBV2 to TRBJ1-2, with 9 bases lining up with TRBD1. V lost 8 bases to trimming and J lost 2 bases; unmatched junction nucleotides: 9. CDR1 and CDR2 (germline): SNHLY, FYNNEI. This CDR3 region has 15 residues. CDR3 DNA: TGTGCCAGCCTTTCACAGGGGGCCCCCAACTATGGCTACACCTTC. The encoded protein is CASLSQGAPNYGYTF.

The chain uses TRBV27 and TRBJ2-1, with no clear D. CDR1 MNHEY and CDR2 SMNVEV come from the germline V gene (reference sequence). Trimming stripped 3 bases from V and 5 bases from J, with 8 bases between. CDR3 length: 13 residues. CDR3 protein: CASSFGPHNEQFF. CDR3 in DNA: TGTGCCAGCAGTTTCGGTCCCCACAATGAGCAGTTCTTC.

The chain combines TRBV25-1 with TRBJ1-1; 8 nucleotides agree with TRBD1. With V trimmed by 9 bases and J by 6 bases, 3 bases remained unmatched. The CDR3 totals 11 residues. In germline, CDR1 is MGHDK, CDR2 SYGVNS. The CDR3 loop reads CARTGAPEAFF. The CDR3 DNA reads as TGTGCCAGGACAGGGGCCCCTGAAGCTTTCTTT.

In DNA, the CDR3 is TGTGCCAGCAGCTTTCTGAGCACCGGGGAGCTGTTTTTT. As protein: CASSFLSTGELFF. This chain joins TRBV5-6 and TRBJ2-2, with D hard to call. The CDR3 is made up of 13 amino acids. Per the germline V gene, CDR1 is SGHDT and CDR2 is YYEEEE. V was trimmed by 2 bases and J by 4 bases, leaving 6 bases between them.

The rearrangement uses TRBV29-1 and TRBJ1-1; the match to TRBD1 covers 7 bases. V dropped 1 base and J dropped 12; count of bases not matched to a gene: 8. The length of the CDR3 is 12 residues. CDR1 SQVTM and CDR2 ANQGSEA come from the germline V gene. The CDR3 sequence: CSVEVVRGGSFF. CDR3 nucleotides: TGCAGCGTTGAAGTTGTAAGAGGGGGCTCTTTCTTT. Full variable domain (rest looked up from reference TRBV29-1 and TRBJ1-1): SAVISQKPSRDICQRGTSLTIQCQVDSQVTMMFWYRQQPGQSLTLIATANQGSEATYESGFVIDKFPISRPNLTFSTLTVSNMSPEDSSIYLCSVEVVRGGSFFGQGTRLTVV.

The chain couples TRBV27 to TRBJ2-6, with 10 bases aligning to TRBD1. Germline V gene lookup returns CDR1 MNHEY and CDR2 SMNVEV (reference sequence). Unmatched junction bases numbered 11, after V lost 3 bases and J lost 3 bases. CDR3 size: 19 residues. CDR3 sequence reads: CASSFRDRGRLGGANVLTF. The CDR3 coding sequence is TGTGCCAGCAGTTTCAGGGACAGGGGCCGCCTAGGTGGGGCCAACGTCCTGACTTTC.

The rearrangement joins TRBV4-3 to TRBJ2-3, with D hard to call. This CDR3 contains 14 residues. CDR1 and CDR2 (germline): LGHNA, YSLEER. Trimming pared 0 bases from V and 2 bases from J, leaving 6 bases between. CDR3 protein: CASSQDVITDTQYF. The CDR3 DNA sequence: TGCGCCAGCAGCCAAGACGTTATCACAGATACGCAGTATTTT.

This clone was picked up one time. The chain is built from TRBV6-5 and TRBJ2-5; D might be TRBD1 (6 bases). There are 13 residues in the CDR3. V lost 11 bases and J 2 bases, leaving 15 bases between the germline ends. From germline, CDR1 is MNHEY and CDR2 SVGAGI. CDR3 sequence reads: CAATLDSQETQYF. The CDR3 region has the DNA TGTGCCGCGACATTGGACAGTCAAGAGACCCAGTACTTC.

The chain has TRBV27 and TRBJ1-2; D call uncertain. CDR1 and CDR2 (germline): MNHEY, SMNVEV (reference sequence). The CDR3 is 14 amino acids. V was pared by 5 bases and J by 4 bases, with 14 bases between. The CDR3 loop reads CASSPQSRGYGYTF. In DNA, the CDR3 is TGTGCCAGCAGTCCACAGTCTCGGGGCTATGGCTACACCTTC.

The CDR3 DNA reads as TGTGCCAGCTCACCGGGCCTAGCGGGAGGGCTGGAGAACATTCAGTACTTC. Translation: CASSPGLAGGLENIQYF. V is TRBV18 and J is TRBJ2-4; TRBD2 aligns across 12 bases. The CDR3 spans 17 residues. V lost 3 bases and J lost 7; bases outside the gene matches: 10. Looked up from germline, CDR1 is KGHSH and CDR2 is LQKENI.

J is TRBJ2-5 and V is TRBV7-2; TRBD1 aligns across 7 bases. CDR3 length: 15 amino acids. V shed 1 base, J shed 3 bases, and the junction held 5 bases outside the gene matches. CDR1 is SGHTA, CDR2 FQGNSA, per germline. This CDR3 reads CASSLGDSHKETQYF. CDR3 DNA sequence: TGTGCCAGCAGCTTAGGGGACAGCCATAAAGAGACCCAGTACTTC.

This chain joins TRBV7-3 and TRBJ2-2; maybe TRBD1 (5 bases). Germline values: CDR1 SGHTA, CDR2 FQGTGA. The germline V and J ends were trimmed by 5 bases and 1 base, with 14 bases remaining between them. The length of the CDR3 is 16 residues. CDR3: CASSPMRQGNTGELFF. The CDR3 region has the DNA TGTGCCAGCAGCCCCATGCGGCAGGGGAACACCGGGGAGCTGTTTTTT.

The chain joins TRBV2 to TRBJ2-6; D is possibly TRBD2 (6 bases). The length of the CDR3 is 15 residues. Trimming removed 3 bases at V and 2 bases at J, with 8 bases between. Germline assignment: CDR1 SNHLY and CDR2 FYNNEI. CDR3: CASSDAGTGANVLTF. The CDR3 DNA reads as TGTGCCAGCAGTGACGCGGGGACTGGGGCCAACGTCCTGACTTTC.

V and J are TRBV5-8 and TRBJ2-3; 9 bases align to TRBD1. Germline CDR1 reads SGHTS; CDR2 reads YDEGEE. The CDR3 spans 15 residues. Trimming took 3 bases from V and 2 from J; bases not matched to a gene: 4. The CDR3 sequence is CASSYGTGFTDTQYF. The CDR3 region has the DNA TGTGCCAGCAGCTACGGGACAGGGTTCACAGATACGCAGTATTTT.

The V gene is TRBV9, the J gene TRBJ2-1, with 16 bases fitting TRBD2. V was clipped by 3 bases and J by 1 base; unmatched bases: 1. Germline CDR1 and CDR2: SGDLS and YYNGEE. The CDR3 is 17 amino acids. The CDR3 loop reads CASSGGLAGGSYNEQFF. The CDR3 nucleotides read TGTGCCAGCAGCGGGGGACTAGCGGGAGGGTCCTACAATGAGCAGTTCTTC.

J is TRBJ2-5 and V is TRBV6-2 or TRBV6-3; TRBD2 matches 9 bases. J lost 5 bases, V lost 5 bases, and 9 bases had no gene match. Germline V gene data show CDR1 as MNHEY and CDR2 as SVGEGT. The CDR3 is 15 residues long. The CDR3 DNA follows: TGTGCCAGCAGTAACTTAGCGGGAGTTTGGGAGACCCAGTACTTC. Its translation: CASSNLAGVWETQYF.

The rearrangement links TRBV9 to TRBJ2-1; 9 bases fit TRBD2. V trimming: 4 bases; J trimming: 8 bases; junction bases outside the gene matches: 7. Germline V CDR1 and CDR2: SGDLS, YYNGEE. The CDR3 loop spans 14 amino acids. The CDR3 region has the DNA TGTGCCAGCAGCCCAAGGACTAGCGATGATGAGCAGTTCTTC. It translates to CASSPRTSDDEQFF.

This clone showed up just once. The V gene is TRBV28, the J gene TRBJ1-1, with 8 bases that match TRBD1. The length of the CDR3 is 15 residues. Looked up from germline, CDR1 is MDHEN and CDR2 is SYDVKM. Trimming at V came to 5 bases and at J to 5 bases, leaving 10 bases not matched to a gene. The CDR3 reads CASSHGQGLGTEAFF. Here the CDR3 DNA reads TGTGCCAGCAGTCACGGACAGGGTTTGGGGACTGAAGCTTTCTTT.

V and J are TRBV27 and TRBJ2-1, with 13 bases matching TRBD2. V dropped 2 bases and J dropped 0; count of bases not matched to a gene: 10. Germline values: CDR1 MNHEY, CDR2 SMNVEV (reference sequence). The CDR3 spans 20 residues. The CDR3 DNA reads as TGTGCCAGCAGTTTAGATGTCGGACTAGCGGGAGCGGGCTCCTACAATGAGCAGTTCTTC. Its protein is CASSLDVGLAGAGSYNEQFF.

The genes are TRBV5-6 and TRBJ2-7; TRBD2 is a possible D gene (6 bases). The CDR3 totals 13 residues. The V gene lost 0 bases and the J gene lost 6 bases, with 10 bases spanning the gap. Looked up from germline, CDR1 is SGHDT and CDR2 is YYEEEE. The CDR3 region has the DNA TGTGCCAGCAGCTTGGGTGGAGGGACCGAGCAGTACTTC. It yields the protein CASSLGGGTEQYF.

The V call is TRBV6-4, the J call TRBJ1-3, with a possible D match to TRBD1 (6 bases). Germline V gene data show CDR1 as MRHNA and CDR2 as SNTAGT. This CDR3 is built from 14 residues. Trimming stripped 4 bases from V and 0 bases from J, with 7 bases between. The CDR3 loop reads CASSGTVSGNTIYF. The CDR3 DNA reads TGTGCCAGCAGTGGGACAGTCTCTGGAAACACCATATATTTT.

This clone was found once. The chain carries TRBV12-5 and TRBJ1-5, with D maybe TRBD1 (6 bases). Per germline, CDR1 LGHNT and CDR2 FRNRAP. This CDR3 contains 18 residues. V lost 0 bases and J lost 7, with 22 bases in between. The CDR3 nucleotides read TGTGCTAGTGGTTTGGTACAAGCGTCCAGGGGAGGGTGGCAGCCCCAGCATTTT. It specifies CASGLVQASRGGWQPQHF.

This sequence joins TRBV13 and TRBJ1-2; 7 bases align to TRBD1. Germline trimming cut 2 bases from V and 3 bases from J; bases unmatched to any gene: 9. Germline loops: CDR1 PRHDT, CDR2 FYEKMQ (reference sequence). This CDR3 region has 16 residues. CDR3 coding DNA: TGTGCCAGCAGCTTACGGACAGGCCTCTCTGACTATGGCTACACCTTC. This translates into CASSLRTGLSDYGYTF. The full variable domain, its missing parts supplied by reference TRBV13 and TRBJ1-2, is AAGVIQSPRHLIKEKRETATLKCYPIPRHDTVYWYQQGPGQDPQFLISFYEKMQSDKGSIPDRFSAQQFSDYHSELNMSSLELGDSALYFCASSLRTGLSDYGYTFGSGTRLTVV.